This TCR beta chain was documented in a study of CD8 T cells in ankylosing spondylitis. Using its own MiXCR run on the 5' RACE reads, TCRdb lists one record per CDR3 protein. The sample carries about 200,000 distinct CDR3 sequences, around 13% recorded once. This clonotype came up a few times. Sequencing was carried out using blood, either unsorted or a sorted T cell fraction (not recorded which). The source is a male donor with ankylosing spondylitis or in good health (not recorded which).

CDR3 region: CSARDRQNQETQYF. Here the CDR3 DNA reads TGCAGTGCTAGAGATAGACAGAACCAAGAGACCCAGTACTTC. The rearrangement links TRBV20-1 to TRBJ2-5; D is perhaps TRBD1 (5 bases). The V gene lost 0 bases and the J gene lost 0 bases, with 8 bases spanning the gap. The CDR3 extends over 14 amino acids. Germline CDR1 and CDR2: DFQATT and SNEGSKA (reference sequence).